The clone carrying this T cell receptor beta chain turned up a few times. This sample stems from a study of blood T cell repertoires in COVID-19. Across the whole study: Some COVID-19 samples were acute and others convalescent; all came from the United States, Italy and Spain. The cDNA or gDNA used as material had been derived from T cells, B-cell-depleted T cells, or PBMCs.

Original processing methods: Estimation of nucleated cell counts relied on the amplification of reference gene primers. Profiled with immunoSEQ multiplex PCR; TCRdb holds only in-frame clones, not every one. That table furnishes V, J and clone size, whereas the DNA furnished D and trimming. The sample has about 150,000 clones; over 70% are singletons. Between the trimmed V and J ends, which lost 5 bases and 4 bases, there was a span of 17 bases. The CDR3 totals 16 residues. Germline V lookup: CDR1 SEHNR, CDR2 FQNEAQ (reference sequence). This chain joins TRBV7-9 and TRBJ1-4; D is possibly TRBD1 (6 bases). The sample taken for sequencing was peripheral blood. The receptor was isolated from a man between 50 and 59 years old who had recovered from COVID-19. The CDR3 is CASSLRMGAYNEKLFF. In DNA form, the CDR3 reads TGTGCCAGCAGCCTCCGTATGGGGGCCTATAATGAAAAACTGTTTTTT.